This TCR beta chain was recorded in a study of T cells in Graves' hyperthyroidism and ophthalmopathy. Whole-study results and caveats: From stable hyperthyroidism, ophthalmopathy was set apart by a 13 V-J model. Expanded thyroid clonotypes (above 0.001) were mostly also found in blood.

In this sample, this clonotype turned up many times. Its antigen is unidentified. The germline CDR1 and CDR2 sequences are MDHEN and SYDVKM. The CDR3 is 13 residues long. Trimming shortened V by 6 bases and J by 5 bases, and 13 bases separated the two germline ends. Among the patients, aged 18 to 65, hyperthyroidism was newly diagnosed and had lasted under 2 months. TCR beta CDR3 regions were amplified from RNA transcripts. The TCR CDR3 was amplified in a first-round RT-PCR using the HTBI primer set. TCRdb itself ran the multiplex PCR reads through MiXCR, one entry per CDR3 protein. The table shows roughly 380,000 distinct CDR3 sequences, with approximately 15% occurring only once.

The origin of this receptor is a woman aged 55-70 years with Graves' hyperthyroidism. Material for sequencing was blood. The rearrangement joins TRBV28 to TRBJ2-5, with a tentative D call TRBD2 (7 bases). The CDR3 DNA reads as TGTGCCAGCAGCTTCGGGGGGCGGGAGACCCAGTACTTC. Translation: CASSFGGRETQYF.